The rows below give T cell receptor beta chains drawn from one sample of a study of shared clonotypes between healthy human individuals. Clones were read by immunoSEQ multiplex PCR, and TCRdb kept only the in-frame ones, dropping some. The data hold over 1.5 million clones, with around 98% observed a single time. The sequencing input was naive CD4+ T cells sorted from blood. The receptors were sampled from a man in his thirties or forties in good health. Both conserved end residues are part of each CDR3. D genes are given only for firm matches. Clone size is not always given. Where it is, it says once, few, many or a class for expanded clones.

V gene: TRBV7-2; D gene: NA; clone size: NA; J gene: TRBJ2-7; CDR3 protein: CASSIRVSYEQYF; CDR3 DNA: TGTGCCAGCAGCATCAGGGTCTCCTACGAGCAGTACTTC
V gene: TRBV14; D gene: NA; clone size: NA; J gene: TRBJ2-5; CDR3 protein: CASSQDFTYQETQYF; CDR3 DNA: TGTGCCAGCAGCCAAGATTTTACCTACCAAGAGACCCAGTACTTC
V gene: TRBV7-8; D gene: TRBD2; clone size: NA; J gene: TRBJ2-7; CDR3 protein: CASSLNPSGSLYEQYF; CDR3 DNA: TGTGCCAGCAGCTTAAACCCCAGCGGGAGTCTCTACGAGCAGTACTTC
V gene: TRBV27; D gene: NA; clone size: NA; J gene: TRBJ2-4; CDR3 protein: CASSPKGGLELAKNIQYF; CDR3 DNA: TGTGCCAGCAGTCCTAAGGGCGGGTTGGAGCTAGCCAAAAACATTCAGTACTTC
V gene: TRBV7-9; D gene: NA; clone size: NA; J gene: TRBJ2-2; CDR3 protein: CASSSKGGSLTGELFF; CDR3 DNA: TGTGCCAGCAGCTCTAAGGGAGGCTCACTCACCGGGGAGCTGTTTTTT
V gene: TRBV30; D gene: NA; clone size: NA; J gene: TRBJ1-1; CDR3 protein: CAYKGGGAGEAFF; CDR3 DNA: TGTGCCTACAAAGGAGGCGGGGCGGGTGAAGCTTTCTTT
V gene: TRBV9; D gene: NA; clone size: NA; J gene: TRBJ2-2; CDR3 protein: CASSVVARDPGPGELFF; CDR3 DNA: TGTGCCAGCAGCGTAGTAGCCCGGGACCCTGGGCCCGGGGAGCTGTTTTTT
V gene: TRBV5-1; D gene: NA; clone size: NA; J gene: TRBJ2-5; CDR3 protein: CASSLEGWETQYF; CDR3 DNA: TGCGCCAGCAGCTTGGAGGGGTGGGAGACCCAGTACTTC
V gene: TRBV6-5; D gene: NA; clone size: NA; J gene: TRBJ2-6; CDR3 protein: CASSYGQISGANVLTF; CDR3 DNA: TGTGCCAGCAGTTACGGACAAATCTCTGGGGCCAACGTCCTGACTTTC
V gene: TRBV9; D gene: TRBD1; clone size: NA; J gene: TRBJ2-7; CDR3 protein: CASSVGTGTVSYEQYF; CDR3 DNA: TGTGCCAGCAGCGTAGGGACCGGGACAGTGTCCTACGAGCAGTACTTC
V gene: TRBV5-1; D gene: TRBD2; clone size: NA; J gene: TRBJ2-1; CDR3 protein: CASSVTSGSYNEQFF; CDR3 DNA: TGCGCCAGCAGCGTAACTAGCGGGAGCTACAATGAGCAGTTCTTC
V gene: TRBV5-1; D gene: NA; clone size: NA; J gene: TRBJ1-2; CDR3 protein: CASSEGSYGYTF; CDR3 DNA: TGCGCCAGCAGCGAAGGGAGCTATGGCTACACCTTC
V gene: TRBV7-2; D gene: NA; clone size: NA; J gene: TRBJ2-7; CDR3 protein: CASSLARSSYEQYF; CDR3 DNA: TGTGCCAGCAGCTTAGCACGGAGCTCCTACGAGCAGTACTTC
V gene: TRBV7-7; D gene: TRBD2; clone size: NA; J gene: TRBJ2-7; CDR3 protein: CASSLQSGTEQYF; CDR3 DNA: TGTGCTAGCAGCTTGCAAAGCGGGACCGAGCAGTACTTC
V gene: TRBV15; D gene: NA; clone size: NA; J gene: TRBJ2-7; CDR3 protein: CATSIGPLGYEQYF; CDR3 DNA: TGTGCCACCAGCATAGGCCCCTTGGGCTACGAGCAGTACTTC
V gene: TRBV7-8; D gene: TRBD2; clone size: NA; J gene: TRBJ2-1; CDR3 protein: CASSSPGLAPPSYNEQFF; CDR3 DNA: TGTGCCAGCAGCTCACCGGGACTAGCTCCCCCCTCCTACAATGAGCAGTTCTTC
V gene: TRBV5-4; D gene: TRBD1; clone size: NA; J gene: TRBJ1-1; CDR3 protein: CASSLVGGTGGYDTEAFF; CDR3 DNA: TGTGCCAGCAGCTTGGTAGGGGGGACAGGGGGCTATGACACTGAAGCTTTCTTT
V gene: TRBV18; D gene: NA; clone size: NA; J gene: TRBJ2-2; CDR3 protein: CASSISVANTGELFF; CDR3 DNA: TGTGCCAGCTCTATTAGCGTCGCGAACACCGGGGAGCTGTTTTTT
V gene: TRBV9; D gene: NA; clone size: NA; J gene: TRBJ2-1; CDR3 protein: CASSPSGLSYNEQFF; CDR3 DNA: TGTGCCAGCAGCCCGAGCGGGCTAAGTTACAATGAGCAGTTCTTC
V gene: TRBV9; D gene: NA; clone size: NA; J gene: TRBJ1-2; CDR3 protein: CASSVLNYGYTF; CDR3 DNA: TGTGCCAGCAGCGTATTGAACTATGGCTACACCTTC
V gene: TRBV30; D gene: TRBD2; clone size: NA; J gene: TRBJ2-2; CDR3 protein: CAWSVRAGGDTGELFF; CDR3 DNA: TGTGCCTGGAGTGTACGGGCGGGAGGGGACACCGGGGAGCTGTTTTTT
V gene: TRBV28; D gene: TRBD2; clone size: NA; J gene: TRBJ2-1; CDR3 protein: CASSSPHSGSSYNEQFF; CDR3 DNA: TGTGCCAGCAGTTCACCCCATAGCGGGAGCTCCTACAATGAGCAGTTCTTC
V gene: TRBV19; D gene: TRBD2; clone size: NA; J gene: TRBJ2-7; CDR3 protein: CASSRSGGPLEQYF; CDR3 DNA: TGTGCCAGTAGTAGATCGGGAGGGCCGCTCGAGCAGTACTTC
V gene: TRBV28; D gene: NA; clone size: NA; J gene: TRBJ2-2; CDR3 protein: CAGQENTGELFF; CDR3 DNA: TGTGCCGGCCAGGAGAACACCGGGGAGCTGTTTTTT
V gene: TRBV29-1; D gene: NA; clone size: NA; J gene: TRBJ2-6; CDR3 protein: CSVESGPRKTGANVLTF; CDR3 DNA: TGCAGCGTTGAATCGGGACCCAGGAAAACTGGGGCCAACGTCCTGACTTTC
V gene: TRBV11-2; D gene: NA; clone size: NA; J gene: TRBJ2-3; CDR3 protein: CASSLGGNVGDTQYF; CDR3 DNA: TGTGCCAGCAGCTTAGGCGGGAACGTGGGAGATACGCAGTATTTT
V gene: TRBV18; D gene: TRBD1; clone size: NA; J gene: TRBJ1-5; CDR3 protein: CASSPTGTANQPQHF; CDR3 DNA: TGTGCCAGCTCACCAACCGGGACAGCGAATCAGCCCCAGCATTTT
V gene: TRBV5-1; D gene: TRBD2; clone size: NA; J gene: TRBJ2-3; CDR3 protein: CASSPMGLAGASTDTQYF; CDR3 DNA: TGCGCCAGCAGCCCCATGGGCCTAGCGGGGGCTAGCACAGATACGCAGTATTTT
V gene: TRBV5-1; D gene: NA; clone size: NA; J gene: TRBJ2-6; CDR3 protein: CASSLLGTGSGANVLTF; CDR3 DNA: TGCGCCAGCAGCTTGTTGGGGACTGGCTCTGGGGCCAACGTCCTGACTTTC
V gene: TRBV2; D gene: NA; clone size: NA; J gene: TRBJ1-4; CDR3 protein: CASSAGHRNEKLFF; CDR3 DNA: TGTGCCAGCAGTGCGGGACACCGGAATGAAAAACTGTTTTTT
V gene: TRBV12-5; D gene: NA; clone size: NA; J gene: TRBJ1-1; CDR3 protein: CASGLVGTANTEAFF; CDR3 DNA: TGTGCTAGTGGTTTGGTGGGAACAGCGAACACTGAAGCTTTCTTT
V gene: TRBV19; D gene: NA; clone size: NA; J gene: TRBJ2-3; CDR3 protein: CASRPPGLGFKHFADTQYF; CDR3 DNA: TGTGCCAGTAGACCCCCAGGGTTGGGATTTAAGCATTTTGCAGATACGCAGTATTTT
V gene: TRBV5-1; D gene: TRBD1; clone size: NA; J gene: TRBJ2-5; CDR3 protein: CASSLGTVKETQYF; CDR3 DNA: TGCGCCAGCAGCTTAGGGACAGTAAAAGAGACCCAGTACTTC
V gene: TRBV5-1; D gene: NA; clone size: NA; J gene: TRBJ2-3; CDR3 protein: CASSLPLGGTSTDTQYF; CDR3 DNA: TGCGCCAGCAGCTTGCCCCTCGGGGGTACTAGCACAGATACGCAGTATTTT
V gene: TRBV5-4; D gene: TRBD2; clone size: NA; J gene: TRBJ2-1; CDR3 protein: CASSSGLAGDNEQFF; CDR3 DNA: TGTGCCAGCAGCTCGGGACTAGCGGGAGACAATGAGCAGTTCTTC
V gene: TRBV12-5; D gene: NA; clone size: NA; J gene: TRBJ1-5; CDR3 protein: CASGLGTGPNQPQHF; CDR3 DNA: NA
V gene: TRBV4-1; D gene: NA; clone size: NA; J gene: TRBJ1-1; CDR3 protein: CASSQGIGQGGTEAFF; CDR3 DNA: TGCGCCAGCAGCCAAGGAATAGGGCAGGGCGGCACTGAAGCTTTCTTT
V gene: TRBV12-2; D gene: NA; clone size: NA; J gene: TRBJ1-2; CDR3 protein: CASRIPLGYGYTF; CDR3 DNA: TGTGCAAGTCGCATCCCTCTAGGGTATGGCTACACCTTC
V gene: TRBV28; D gene: NA; clone size: NA; J gene: TRBJ1-3; CDR3 protein: CASSTPGTPGSGNTIYF; CDR3 DNA: TGTGCCAGCAGCACTCCTGGGACACCTGGCTCTGGAAACACCATATATTTT
V gene: TRBV5-1; D gene: NA; clone size: NA; J gene: TRBJ2-2; CDR3 protein: CASSLSGANTGELFF; CDR3 DNA: TGCGCCAGCAGCTTGTCCGGGGCGAACACCGGGGAGCTGTTTTTT
V gene: TRBV18; D gene: NA; clone size: once; J gene: TRBJ1-1; CDR3 protein: CASSPKHDTEAFF; CDR3 DNA: TGTGCCAGCTCACCAAAACACGACACTGAAGCTTTCTTT
V gene: TRBV6-4; D gene: TRBD1; clone size: NA; J gene: TRBJ2-1; CDR3 protein: CASSGTGFGEQFF; CDR3 DNA: TGTGCCAGCAGCGGGACAGGGTTTGGGGAGCAGTTCTTC
V gene: TRBV5-1; D gene: TRBD2; clone size: NA; J gene: TRBJ2-1; CDR3 protein: CASSPAREYGNEQFF; CDR3 DNA: TGCGCCAGCTCACCCGCGCGGGAGTACGGGAATGAGCAGTTCTTC
V gene: TRBV5-5; D gene: NA; clone size: NA; J gene: TRBJ2-7; CDR3 protein: CASSLDWASEQYF; CDR3 DNA: TGTGCCAGCAGCTTGGATTGGGCCTCCGAGCAGTACTTC
V gene: TRBV5-5; D gene: NA; clone size: NA; J gene: TRBJ1-2; CDR3 protein: CASRRTVANYGYTF; CDR3 DNA: TGTGCCAGCAGGAGGACAGTAGCTAACTATGGCTACACCTTC
V gene: TRBV5-1; D gene: TRBD2; clone size: NA; J gene: TRBJ2-7; CDR3 protein: CASSGGLAPRGFYEQYF; CDR3 DNA: TGCGCCAGCAGCGGGGGACTAGCACCGAGGGGGTTCTACGAGCAGTACTTC
V gene: TRBV7-6; D gene: NA; clone size: NA; J gene: TRBJ1-2; CDR3 protein: CASSGYTF; CDR3 DNA: TGTGCCAGCAGCGGCTACACCTTC
V gene: TRBV27; D gene: NA; clone size: NA; J gene: TRBJ2-2; CDR3 protein: CASSLRGSTYTGELFF; CDR3 DNA: TGTGCCAGCAGTTTACGGGGGAGCACCTACACCGGGGAGCTGTTTTTT
V gene: TRBV9; D gene: NA; clone size: once; J gene: TRBJ2-1; CDR3 protein: CASSVDEYNEQFF; CDR3 DNA: TGTGCCAGCAGCGTAGATGAATACAATGAGCAGTTCTTC
V gene: TRBV27; D gene: TRBD1; clone size: NA; J gene: TRBJ1-1; CDR3 protein: CASSFGTGEALNTEAFF; CDR3 DNA: TGTGCCAGCAGCTTCGGGACAGGGGAAGCGTTGAACACTGAAGCTTTCTTT
V gene: TRBV7-9; D gene: NA; clone size: NA; J gene: TRBJ1-4; CDR3 protein: CASSLQGGTEKLFF; CDR3 DNA: TGTGCCAGCAGCTTGCAGGGCGGGACTGAAAAACTGTTTTTT
V gene: TRBV28; D gene: TRBD1; clone size: NA; J gene: TRBJ2-7; CDR3 protein: CAITQGSSYEQYF; CDR3 DNA: TGTGCCATCACACAGGGGAGCTCCTACGAGCAGTACTTC
V gene: TRBV18; D gene: NA; clone size: NA; J gene: TRBJ2-3; CDR3 protein: CASSSGAQDTQYF; CDR3 DNA: TGTGCCAGCTCATCCGGGGCCCAGGATACGCAGTATTTT
V gene: TRBV9; D gene: NA; clone size: NA; J gene: TRBJ2-3; CDR3 protein: CASSPRPAVTTDTQYF; CDR3 DNA: TGTGCCAGCAGCCCCAGACCGGCAGTGACTACAGATACGCAGTATTTT
V gene: TRBV29-1; D gene: NA; clone size: NA; J gene: TRBJ1-2; CDR3 protein: CSAYDDRNGYTF; CDR3 DNA: TGCAGCGCCTACGACGACAGAAATGGCTACACCTTC
V gene: TRBV4-1; D gene: NA; clone size: NA; J gene: TRBJ2-1; CDR3 protein: CASSPVGRRYNEQFF; CDR3 DNA: TGCGCCAGCAGCCCGGTTGGACGCCGCTACAATGAGCAGTTCTTC
V gene: TRBV7-3; D gene: NA; clone size: NA; J gene: TRBJ2-2; CDR3 protein: CASSQRWGTGELFF; CDR3 DNA: TGTGCCAGCAGCCAACGTTGGGGCACCGGGGAGCTGTTTTTT
V gene: TRBV7-9; D gene: NA; clone size: NA; J gene: TRBJ1-1; CDR3 protein: CASSLLQGYTEAFF; CDR3 DNA: TGTGCCAGCAGCTTATTACAGGGTTACACTGAAGCTTTCTTT
V gene: TRBV19; D gene: TRBD1; clone size: NA; J gene: TRBJ2-7; CDR3 protein: CASTRTGGYDEQYF; CDR3 DNA: TGTGCCTCAACCCGGACAGGGGGCTACGACGAGCAGTACTTC
V gene: TRBV27; D gene: TRBD1; clone size: NA; J gene: TRBJ1-5; CDR3 protein: CASFTQGRGQPQHF; CDR3 DNA: TGTGCCAGCTTCACACAGGGGAGAGGTCAGCCCCAGCATTTT